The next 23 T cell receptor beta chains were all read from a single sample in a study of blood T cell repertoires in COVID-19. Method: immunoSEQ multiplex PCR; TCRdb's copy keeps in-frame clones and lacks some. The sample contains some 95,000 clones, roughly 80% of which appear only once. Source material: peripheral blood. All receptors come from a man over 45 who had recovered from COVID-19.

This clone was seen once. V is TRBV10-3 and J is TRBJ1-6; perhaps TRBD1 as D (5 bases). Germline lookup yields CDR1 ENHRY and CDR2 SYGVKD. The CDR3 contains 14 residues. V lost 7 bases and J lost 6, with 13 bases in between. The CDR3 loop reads CAINTRGTNSPLHF. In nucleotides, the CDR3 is TGTGCCATCAACACGCGGGGGACTAATTCACCCCTCCACTTT.

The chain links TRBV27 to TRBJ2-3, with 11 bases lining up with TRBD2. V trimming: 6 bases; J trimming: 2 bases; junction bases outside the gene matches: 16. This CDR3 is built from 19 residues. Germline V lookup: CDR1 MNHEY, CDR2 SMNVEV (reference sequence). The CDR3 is CASSPPGITSGSSTDTQYF. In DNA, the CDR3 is TGTGCCAGCAGCCCTCCTGGAATCACTAGCGGGAGTTCCACAGATACGCAGTATTTT.

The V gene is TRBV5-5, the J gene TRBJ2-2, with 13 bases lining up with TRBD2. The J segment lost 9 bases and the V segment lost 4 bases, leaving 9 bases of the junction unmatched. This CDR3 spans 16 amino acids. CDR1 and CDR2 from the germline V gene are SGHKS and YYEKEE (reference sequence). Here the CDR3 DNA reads TGTGCCAGCAGCGTAGGACTAGCGGGAGTGGTTCGGGAGCTGTTTTTT. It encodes CASSVGLAGVVRELFF.

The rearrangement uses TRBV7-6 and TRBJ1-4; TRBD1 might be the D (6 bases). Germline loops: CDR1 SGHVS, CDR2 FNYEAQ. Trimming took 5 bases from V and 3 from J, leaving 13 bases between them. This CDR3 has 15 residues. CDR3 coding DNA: TGTGCCAGCAGCCTTAACAGGGACCCTAATGAAAAACTGTTTTTT. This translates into CASSLNRDPNEKLFF.

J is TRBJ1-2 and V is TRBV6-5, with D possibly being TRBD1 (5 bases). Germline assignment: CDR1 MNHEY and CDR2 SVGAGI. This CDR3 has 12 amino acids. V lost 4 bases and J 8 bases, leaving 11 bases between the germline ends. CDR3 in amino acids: CASSSARGGYTF. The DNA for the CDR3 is TGTGCCAGCAGTTCCGCTCGGGGGGGCTACACCTTC.

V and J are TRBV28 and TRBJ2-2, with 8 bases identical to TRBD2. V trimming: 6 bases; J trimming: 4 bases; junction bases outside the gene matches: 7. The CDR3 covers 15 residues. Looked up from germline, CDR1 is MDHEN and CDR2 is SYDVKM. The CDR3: CASRTGTRFTGELFF. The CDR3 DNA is TGTGCCAGCAGAACCGGGACTAGGTTCACCGGGGAGCTGTTTTTT.

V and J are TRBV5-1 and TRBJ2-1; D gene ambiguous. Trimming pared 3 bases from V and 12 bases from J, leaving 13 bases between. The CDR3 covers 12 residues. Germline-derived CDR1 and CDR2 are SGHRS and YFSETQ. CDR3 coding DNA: TGCGCCAGCAGCTCTTCCTTTGAGGTGCAGTTCTTC. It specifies CASSSSFEVQFF.

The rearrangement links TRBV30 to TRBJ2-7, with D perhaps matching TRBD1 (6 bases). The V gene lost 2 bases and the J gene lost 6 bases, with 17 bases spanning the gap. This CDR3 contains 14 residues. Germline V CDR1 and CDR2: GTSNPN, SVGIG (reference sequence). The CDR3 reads CAWSTRTALFEQYF. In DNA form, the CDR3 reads TGTGCCTGGAGTACAAGGACAGCGCTCTTCGAGCAGTACTTC. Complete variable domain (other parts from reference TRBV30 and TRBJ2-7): SQTIHQWPATLVQPVGSPLSLECTVEGTSNPNLYWYRQAAGRGLQLLFYSVGIGQISSEVPQNLSASRPQDRQFILSSKKLLLSDSGFYLCAWSTRTALFEQYFGPGTRLTVT.

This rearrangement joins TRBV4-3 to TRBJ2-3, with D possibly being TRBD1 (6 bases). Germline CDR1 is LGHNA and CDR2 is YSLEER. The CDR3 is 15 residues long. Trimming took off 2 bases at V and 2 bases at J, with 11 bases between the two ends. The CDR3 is CASSQSGQNTDTQYF. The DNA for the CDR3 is TGCGCCAGCAGCCAATCAGGACAGAACACAGATACGCAGTATTTT.

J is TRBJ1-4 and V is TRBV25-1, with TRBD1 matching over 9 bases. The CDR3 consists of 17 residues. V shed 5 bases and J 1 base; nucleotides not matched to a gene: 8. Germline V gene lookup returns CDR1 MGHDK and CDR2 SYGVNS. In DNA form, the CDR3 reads TGTGCCAGCAGTTCGTTAGGACAGGGGCAAACTAATGAAAAACTGTTTTTT. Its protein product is CASSSLGQGQTNEKLFF.

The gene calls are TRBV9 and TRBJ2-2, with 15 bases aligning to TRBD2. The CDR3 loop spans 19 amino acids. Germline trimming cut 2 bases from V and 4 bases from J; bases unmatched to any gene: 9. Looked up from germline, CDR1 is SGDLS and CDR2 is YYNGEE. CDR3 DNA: TGTGCCAGCAGCGTGTCCGGGACTAGCGGGAGGCTGCGCACCGGGGAGCTGTTTTTT. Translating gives CASSVSGTSGRLRTGELFF. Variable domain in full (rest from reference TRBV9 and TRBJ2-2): DSGVTQTPKHLITATGQRVTLRCSPRSGDLSVYWYQQSLDQGLQFLIQYYNGEERAKGNILERFSAQQFPDLHSELNLSSLELGDSALYFCASSVSGTSGRLRTGELFFGEGSRLTVL.

In DNA form, the CDR3 reads TGTGCCAGTAGTACCCGGACTAGCGGGAGCACAGATACGCAGTATTTT. Protein product: CASSTRTSGSTDTQYF. This chain joins TRBV19 and TRBJ2-3; 11 bases align to TRBD2. The V segment lost 4 bases and the J segment 0 bases; nucleotides outside the gene matches: 3. The CDR3 has 16 residues. The germline CDR1 and CDR2 sequences are LNHDA and SQIVND (reference sequence).

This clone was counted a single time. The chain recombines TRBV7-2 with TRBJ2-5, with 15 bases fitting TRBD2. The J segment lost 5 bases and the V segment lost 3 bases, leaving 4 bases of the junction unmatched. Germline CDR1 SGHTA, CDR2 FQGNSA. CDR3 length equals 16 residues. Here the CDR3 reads CASSLGLAGGRETQYF. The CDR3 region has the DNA TGTGCCAGCAGCTTGGGACTAGCGGGGGGCCGCGAGACCCAGTACTTC.

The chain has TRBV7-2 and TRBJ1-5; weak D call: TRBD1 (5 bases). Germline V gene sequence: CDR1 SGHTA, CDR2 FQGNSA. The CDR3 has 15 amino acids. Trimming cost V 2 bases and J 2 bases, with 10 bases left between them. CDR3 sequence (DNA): TGTGCCAGCAGCTTAACAGGTTCTGGCAATCAGCCCCAGCATTTT. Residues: CASSLTGSGNQPQHF.

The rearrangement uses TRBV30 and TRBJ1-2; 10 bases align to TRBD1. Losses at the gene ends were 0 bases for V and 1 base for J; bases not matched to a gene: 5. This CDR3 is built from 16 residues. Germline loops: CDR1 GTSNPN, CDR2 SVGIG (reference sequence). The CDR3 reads CAWSVGGTGDNYGYTF. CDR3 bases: TGTGCCTGGAGTGTGGGTGGGACAGGGGATAACTATGGCTACACCTTC.

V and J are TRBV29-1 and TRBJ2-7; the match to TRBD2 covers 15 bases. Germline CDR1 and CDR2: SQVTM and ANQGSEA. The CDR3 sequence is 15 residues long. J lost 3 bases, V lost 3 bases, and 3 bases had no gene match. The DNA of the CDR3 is TGCAGCGTTGAGGGACTAGCGGGGGGTGACTACGAGCAGTACTTC. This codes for CSVEGLAGGDYEQYF.

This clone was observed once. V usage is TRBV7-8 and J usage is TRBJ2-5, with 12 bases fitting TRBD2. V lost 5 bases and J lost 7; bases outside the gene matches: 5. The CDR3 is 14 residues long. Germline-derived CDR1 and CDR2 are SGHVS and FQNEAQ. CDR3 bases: TGTGCCAGCAGCGGAACTAGCGGGGGGACGACCCAGTACTTC. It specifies CASSGTSGGTTQYF.

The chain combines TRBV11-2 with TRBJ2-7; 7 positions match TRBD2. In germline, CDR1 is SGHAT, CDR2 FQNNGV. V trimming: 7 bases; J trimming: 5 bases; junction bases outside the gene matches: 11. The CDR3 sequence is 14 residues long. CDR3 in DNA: TGTGCCAGCAACCTCGCGGGGGTACGTAACGAGCAGTACTTC. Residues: CASNLAGVRNEQYF.

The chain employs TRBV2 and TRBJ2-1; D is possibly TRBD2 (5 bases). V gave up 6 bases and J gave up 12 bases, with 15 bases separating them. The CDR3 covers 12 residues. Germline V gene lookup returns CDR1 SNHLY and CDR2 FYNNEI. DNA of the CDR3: TGTGCCAGCAGCGGGGAACAGAGATGGCAGTTCTTC. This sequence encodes CASSGEQRWQFF.

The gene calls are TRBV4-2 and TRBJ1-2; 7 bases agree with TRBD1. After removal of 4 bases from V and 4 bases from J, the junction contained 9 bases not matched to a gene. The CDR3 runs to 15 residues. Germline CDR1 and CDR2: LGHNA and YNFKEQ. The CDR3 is CASSLRTGDPYGYTF. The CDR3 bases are TGTGCCAGCAGCCTTCGAACAGGGGACCCCTATGGCTACACCTTC.

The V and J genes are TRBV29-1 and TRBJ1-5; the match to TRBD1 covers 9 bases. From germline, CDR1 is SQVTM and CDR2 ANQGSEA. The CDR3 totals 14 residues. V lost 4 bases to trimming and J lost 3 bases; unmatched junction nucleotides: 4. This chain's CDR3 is CSVAGTGTNQPQHF. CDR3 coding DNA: TGCAGCGTTGCCGGGACAGGGACCAATCAGCCCCAGCATTTT.

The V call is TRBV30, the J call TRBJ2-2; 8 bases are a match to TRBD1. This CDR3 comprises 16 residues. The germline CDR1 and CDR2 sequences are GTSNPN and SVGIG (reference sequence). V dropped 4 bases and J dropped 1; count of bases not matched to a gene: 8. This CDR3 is CAWTPPGTGNTGELFF. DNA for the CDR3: TGTGCCTGGACTCCCCCCGGGACAGGGAACACCGGGGAGCTGTTTTTT.

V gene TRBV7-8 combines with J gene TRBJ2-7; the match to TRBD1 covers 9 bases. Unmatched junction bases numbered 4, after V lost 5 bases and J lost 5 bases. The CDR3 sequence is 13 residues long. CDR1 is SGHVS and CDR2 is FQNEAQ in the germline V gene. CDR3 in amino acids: CASSRTGDDEQYF. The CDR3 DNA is TGTGCCAGCAGCCGGACAGGGGACGACGAGCAGTACTTC.